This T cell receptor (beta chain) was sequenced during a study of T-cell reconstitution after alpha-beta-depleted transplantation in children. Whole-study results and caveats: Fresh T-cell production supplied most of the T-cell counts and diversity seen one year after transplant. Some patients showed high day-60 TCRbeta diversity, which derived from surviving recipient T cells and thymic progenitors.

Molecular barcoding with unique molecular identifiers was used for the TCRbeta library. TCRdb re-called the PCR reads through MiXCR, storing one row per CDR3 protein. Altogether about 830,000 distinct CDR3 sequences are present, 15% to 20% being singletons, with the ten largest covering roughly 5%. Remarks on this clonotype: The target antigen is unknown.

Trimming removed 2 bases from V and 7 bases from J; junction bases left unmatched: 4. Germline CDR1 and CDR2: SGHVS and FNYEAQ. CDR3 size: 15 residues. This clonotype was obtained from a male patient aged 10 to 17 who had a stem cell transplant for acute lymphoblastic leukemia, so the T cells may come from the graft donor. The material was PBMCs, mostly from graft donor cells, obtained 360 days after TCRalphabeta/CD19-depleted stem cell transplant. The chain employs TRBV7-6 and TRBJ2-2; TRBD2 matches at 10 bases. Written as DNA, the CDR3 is TGTGCCAGCAGCTTATTGGTAGCGGGAGGCGGGGAGCTGTTTTTT. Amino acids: CASSLLVAGGGELFF. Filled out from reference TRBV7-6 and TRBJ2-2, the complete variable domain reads GAGVSQSPRYKVTKRGQDVALRCDPISGHVSLYWYRQALGQGPEFLTYFNYEAQQDKSGLPNDRFSAERPEGSISTLTIQRTEQRDSAMYRCASSLLVAGGGELFFGEGSRLTVL.